Described below is a single T cell receptor (beta chain) sequence and its context. Its antigen is unknown. These data are taken from a study of cytotoxic CD8 clonotypes in ibrutinib-treated CLL. Study in general: It was after a median 12 months of treatment, range 6 to 36, that response samples were taken. General observations from the study: Age-matched healthy donor levels were exceeded by baseline clonality, which tracked circulating CD8+ T-cell counts. Public clonotypes proved infrequent, and on treatment they shrank or remained steady. The study sampled sustained-remission and progressing patients at different times.

V was pared by 4 bases and J by 3 bases, with 9 bases of the junction left unmatched. Looked up from germline, CDR1 is SGHDT and CDR2 is YYEEEE. The CDR3 totals 16 residues. Assay used: immunoSEQ multiplex PCR; TCRdb lists only in-frame clones, some missing. The profile shows about 310,000 clones, about 80% of them singletons. The chain joins TRBV5-6 to TRBJ2-7, with 11 bases aligning to TRBD1. The sequencing here drew on PBMCs, taken before ibrutinib treatment. The TCR originated in a human donor with chronic lymphocytic leukemia. The CDR3 protein is CASSEGTGGRLYEQYF. DNA for the CDR3: TGTGCCAGCAGCGAGGGGACAGGGGGTCGTCTCTACGAGCAGTACTTC.